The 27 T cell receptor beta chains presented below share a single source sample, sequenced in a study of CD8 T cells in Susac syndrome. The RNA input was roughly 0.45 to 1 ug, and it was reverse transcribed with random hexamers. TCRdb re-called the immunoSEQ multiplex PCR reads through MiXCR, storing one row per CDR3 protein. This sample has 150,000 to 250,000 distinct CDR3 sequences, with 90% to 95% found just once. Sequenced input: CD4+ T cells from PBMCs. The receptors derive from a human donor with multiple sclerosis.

CDR3 sequence reads: CASSLWGSHNEQFF. CDR3 coding DNA: TGTGCCAGCAGCCTTTGGGGGAGCCACAATGAGCAGTTCTTC. The chain is built from TRBV5-4 and TRBJ2-1, with D perhaps TRBD1 or TRBD2 (5 bases each). The CDR3 loop spans 14 amino acids. V was clipped by 4 bases and J by 5 bases, with 13 bases between them. Germline-derived CDR1 and CDR2 are SGHNT and YYREEE (reference sequence). Filled out from reference TRBV5-4 and TRBJ2-1, the complete variable domain reads ETGVTQSPTHLIKTRGQQVTLRCSSQSGHNTVSWYQQALGQGPQFIFQYYREEENGRGNFPPRFSGLQFPNYSSELNVNALELDDSALYLCASSLWGSHNEQFFGPGTRLTVL.

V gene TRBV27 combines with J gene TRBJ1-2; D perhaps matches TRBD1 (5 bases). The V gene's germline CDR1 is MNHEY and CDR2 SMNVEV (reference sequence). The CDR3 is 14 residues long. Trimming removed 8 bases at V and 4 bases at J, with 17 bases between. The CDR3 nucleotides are TGTGCCAGCCGCCGGAACTCGGGGGGCTATGGCTACACCTTC. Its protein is CASRRNSGGYGYTF.

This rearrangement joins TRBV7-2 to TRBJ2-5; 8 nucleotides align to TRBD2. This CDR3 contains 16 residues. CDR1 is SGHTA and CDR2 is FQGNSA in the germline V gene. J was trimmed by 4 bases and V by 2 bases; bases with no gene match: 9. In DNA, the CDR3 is TGTGCCAGCAGCTTATTGGCGGGAGGTGCCGGAGAGACCCAGTACTTC. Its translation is CASSLLAGGAGETQYF. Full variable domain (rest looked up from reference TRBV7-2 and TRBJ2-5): GAGVSQSPSNKVTEKGKDVELRCDPISGHTALYWYRQSLGQGLEFLIYFQGNSAPDKSGLPSDRFSAERTGGSVSTLTIQRTQQEDSAVYLCASSLLAGGAGETQYFGPGTRLLVL.

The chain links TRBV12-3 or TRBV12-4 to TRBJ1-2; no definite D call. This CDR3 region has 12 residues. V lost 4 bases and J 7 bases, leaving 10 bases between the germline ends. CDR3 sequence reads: CASSSRVGGYTF. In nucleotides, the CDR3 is TGTGCCAGCAGTTCTAGGGTAGGTGGCTACACCTTC.

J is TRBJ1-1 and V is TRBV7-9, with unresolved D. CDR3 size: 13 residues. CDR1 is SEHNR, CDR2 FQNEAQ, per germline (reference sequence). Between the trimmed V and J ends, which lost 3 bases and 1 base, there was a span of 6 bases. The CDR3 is CASSFDGNTEAFF. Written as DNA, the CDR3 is TGTGCCAGCAGCTTCGATGGGAACACTGAAGCTTTCTTT.

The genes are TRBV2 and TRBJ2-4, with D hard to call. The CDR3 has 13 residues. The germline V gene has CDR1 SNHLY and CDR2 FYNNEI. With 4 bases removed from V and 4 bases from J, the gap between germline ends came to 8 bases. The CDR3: CASSVEEKNIQYF. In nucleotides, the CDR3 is TGTGCCAGCAGTGTAGAGGAGAAAAACATTCAGTACTTC.

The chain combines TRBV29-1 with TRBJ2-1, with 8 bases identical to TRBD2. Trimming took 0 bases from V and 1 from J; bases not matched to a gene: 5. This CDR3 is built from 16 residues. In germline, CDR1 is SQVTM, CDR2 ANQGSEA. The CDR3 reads CSVEEGRGESYNEQFF. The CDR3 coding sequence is TGCAGCGTTGAAGAAGGGCGGGGGGAGTCCTACAATGAGCAGTTCTTC.

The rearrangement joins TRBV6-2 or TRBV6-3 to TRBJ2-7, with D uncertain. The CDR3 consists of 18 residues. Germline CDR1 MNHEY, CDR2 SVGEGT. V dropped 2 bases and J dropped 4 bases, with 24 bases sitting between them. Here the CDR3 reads CASSYQSETANPVYEQYF. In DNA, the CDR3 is TGTGCCAGCAGTTACCAATCCGAAACAGCCAACCCTGTGTACGAGCAGTACTTC.

The CDR3 DNA reads as TGCAGTGCTAGGGGACCGACCCCGGGTCAGCCCCAGCATTTT. Translation: CSARGPTPGQPQHF. This chain links TRBV20-1 with TRBJ1-5; maybe TRBD1 (5 bases). The germline V gene has CDR1 DFQATT and CDR2 SNEGSKA (reference sequence). The CDR3 runs 14 residues. Trimming cost V 3 bases and J 6 bases, with 15 bases left between them.

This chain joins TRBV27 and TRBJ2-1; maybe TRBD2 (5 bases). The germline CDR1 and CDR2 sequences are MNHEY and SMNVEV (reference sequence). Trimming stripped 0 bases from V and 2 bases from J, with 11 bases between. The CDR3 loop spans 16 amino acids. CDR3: CASSLSADGAYNEQFF. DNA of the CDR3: TGTGCCAGCAGTTTATCAGCGGACGGGGCCTACAATGAGCAGTTCTTC.

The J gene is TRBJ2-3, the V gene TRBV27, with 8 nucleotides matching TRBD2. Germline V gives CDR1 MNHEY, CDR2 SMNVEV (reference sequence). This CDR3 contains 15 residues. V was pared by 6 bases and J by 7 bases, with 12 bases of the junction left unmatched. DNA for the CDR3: TGTGCCAGCAGCCCTACGGCGGGGGGAAAACATACGCAGTATTTT. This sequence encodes CASSPTAGGKHTQYF.

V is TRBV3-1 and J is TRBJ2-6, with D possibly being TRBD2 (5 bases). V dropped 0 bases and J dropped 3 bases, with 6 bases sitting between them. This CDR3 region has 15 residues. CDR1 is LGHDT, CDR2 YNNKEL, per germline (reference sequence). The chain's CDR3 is CASSQDGDGANVLTF. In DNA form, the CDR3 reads TGTGCCAGCAGCCAAGACGGGGATGGGGCCAACGTCCTGACTTTC.

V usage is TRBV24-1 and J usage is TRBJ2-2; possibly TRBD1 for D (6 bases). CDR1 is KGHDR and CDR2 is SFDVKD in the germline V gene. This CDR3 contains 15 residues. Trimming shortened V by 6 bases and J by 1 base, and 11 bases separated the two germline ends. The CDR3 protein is CATSSRGRNTGELFF. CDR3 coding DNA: TGTGCCACCAGTTCGAGGGGGAGGAACACCGGGGAGCTGTTTTTT.

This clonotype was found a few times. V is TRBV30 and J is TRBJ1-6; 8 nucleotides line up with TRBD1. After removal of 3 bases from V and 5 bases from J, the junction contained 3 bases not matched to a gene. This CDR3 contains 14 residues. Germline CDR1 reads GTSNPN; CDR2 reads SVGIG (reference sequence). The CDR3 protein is CAWRQQGDNSPLHF. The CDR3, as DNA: TGTGCCTGGAGACAACAGGGGGATAATTCACCCCTCCACTTT. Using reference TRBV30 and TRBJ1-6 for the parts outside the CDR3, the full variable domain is SQTIHQWPATLVQPVGSPLSLECTVEGTSNPNLYWYRQAAGRGLQLLFYSVGIGQISSEVPQNLSASRPQDRQFILSSKKLLLSDSGFYLCAWRQQGDNSPLHFGNGTRLTVT.

CDR3 amino acids: CAWNAGTYEQYF. Here the CDR3 DNA reads TGTGCCTGGAACGCAGGGACCTACGAGCAGTACTTC. V usage is TRBV30 and J usage is TRBJ2-7; possible D gene TRBD1, 5 bases. The CDR3 totals 12 residues. Trimming cost V 4 bases and J 2 bases, with 9 bases left between them. Germline values: CDR1 GTSNPN, CDR2 SVGIG (reference sequence).

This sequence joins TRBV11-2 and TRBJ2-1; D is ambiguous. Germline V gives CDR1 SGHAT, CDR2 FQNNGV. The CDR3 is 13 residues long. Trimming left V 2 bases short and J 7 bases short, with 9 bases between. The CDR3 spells CASSLPGRNEQFF. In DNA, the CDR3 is TGTGCCAGCAGCTTACCGGGTAGGAATGAGCAGTTCTTC.

This chain's CDR3 is CASSVGRNTQYF. The CDR3 nucleotides are TGTGCCAGCAGCGTAGGTAGGAATACGCAGTATTTT. This chain connects TRBV9 to TRBJ2-3; D not certain. CDR3 length: 12 amino acids. The V gene lost 0 bases and the J gene lost 7 bases, with 6 bases spanning the gap. Germline V lookup: CDR1 SGDLS, CDR2 YYNGEE.

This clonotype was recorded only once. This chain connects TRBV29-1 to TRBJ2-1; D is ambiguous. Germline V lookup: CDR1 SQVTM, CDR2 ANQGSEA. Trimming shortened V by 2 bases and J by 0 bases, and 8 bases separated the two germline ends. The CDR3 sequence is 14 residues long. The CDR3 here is CSVESPGSYNEQFF. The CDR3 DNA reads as TGCAGCGTTGAATCCCCTGGCTCCTACAATGAGCAGTTCTTC.

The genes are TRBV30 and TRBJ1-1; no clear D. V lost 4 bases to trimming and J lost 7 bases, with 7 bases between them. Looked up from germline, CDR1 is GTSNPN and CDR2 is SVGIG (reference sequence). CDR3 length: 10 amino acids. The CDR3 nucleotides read TGTGCCTGGACGAGGAATGAAGCTTTCTTT. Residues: CAWTRNEAFF. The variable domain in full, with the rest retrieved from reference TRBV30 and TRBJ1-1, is SQTIHQWPATLVQPVGSPLSLECTVEGTSNPNLYWYRQAAGRGLQLLFYSVGIGQISSEVPQNLSASRPQDRQFILSSKKLLLSDSGFYLCAWTRNEAFFGQGTRLTVV.

The CDR3 loop reads CASSLGTLGEKLFF. DNA for the CDR3: TGTGCCAGCAGTCTCGGGACCCTTGGGGAAAAACTGTTTTTT. The rearrangement joins TRBV27 to TRBJ1-4, with D possibly matching TRBD1 (5 bases). Per the germline V gene, CDR1 is MNHEY and CDR2 is SMNVEV (reference sequence). The CDR3 sequence is 14 residues long. V was trimmed by 5 bases and J by 8 bases, leaving 15 bases between them.

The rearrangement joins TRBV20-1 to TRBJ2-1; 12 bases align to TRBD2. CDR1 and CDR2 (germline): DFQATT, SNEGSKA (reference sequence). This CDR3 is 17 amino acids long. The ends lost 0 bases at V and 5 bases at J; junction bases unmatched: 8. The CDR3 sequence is CSARDPQLAGGHNEQFF. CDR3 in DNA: TGCAGTGCTAGAGATCCCCAACTAGCGGGGGGACACAATGAGCAGTTCTTC.

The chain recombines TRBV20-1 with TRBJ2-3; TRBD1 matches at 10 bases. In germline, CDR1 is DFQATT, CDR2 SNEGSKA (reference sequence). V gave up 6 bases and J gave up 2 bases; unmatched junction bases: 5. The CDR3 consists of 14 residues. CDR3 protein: CSAGTGDPTDTQYF. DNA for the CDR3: TGCAGTGCCGGGACAGGGGATCCCACAGATACGCAGTATTTT.

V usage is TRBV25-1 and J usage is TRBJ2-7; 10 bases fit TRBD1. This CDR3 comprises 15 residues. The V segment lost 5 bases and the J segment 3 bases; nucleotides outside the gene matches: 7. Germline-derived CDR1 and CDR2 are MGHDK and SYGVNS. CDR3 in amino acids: CASSTSGTGVYEQYF. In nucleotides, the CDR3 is TGTGCCAGCAGTACCTCCGGGACAGGGGTCTACGAGCAGTACTTC.

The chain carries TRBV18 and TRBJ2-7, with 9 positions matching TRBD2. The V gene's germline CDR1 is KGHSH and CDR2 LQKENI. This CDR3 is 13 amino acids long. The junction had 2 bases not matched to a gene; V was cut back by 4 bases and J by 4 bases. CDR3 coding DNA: TGTGCCAGCTCACGCGGGAGGGAGTACGAGCAGTACTTC. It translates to CASSRGREYEQYF.

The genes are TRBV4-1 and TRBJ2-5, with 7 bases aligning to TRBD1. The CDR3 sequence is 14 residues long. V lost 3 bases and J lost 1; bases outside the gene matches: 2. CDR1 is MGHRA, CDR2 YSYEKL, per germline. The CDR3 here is CASSHNRGQETQYF. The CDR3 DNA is TGCGCCAGCAGCCACAACAGGGGCCAAGAGACCCAGTACTTC.

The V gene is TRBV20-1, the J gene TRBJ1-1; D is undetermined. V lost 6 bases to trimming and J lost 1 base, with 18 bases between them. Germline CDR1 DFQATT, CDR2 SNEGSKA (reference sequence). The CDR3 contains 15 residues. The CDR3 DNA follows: TGCAGTGCCCGCCGTCGTAGGGCGGCGAACACTGAAGCTTTCTTT. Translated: CSARRRRAANTEAFF.

The CDR3 sequence is CASSYSGTDDQPQHF. Written as DNA, the CDR3 is TGTGCCAGCAGCTACTCCGGGACAGACGATCAGCCCCAGCATTTT. J is TRBJ1-5 and V is TRBV3-1, with 7 bases fitting TRBD1. Germline-derived CDR1 and CDR2 are LGHDT and YNNKEL (reference sequence). J lost 5 bases, V lost 5 bases, and 9 bases had no gene match. The CDR3 is 15 amino acids.